This TCR beta chain was identified during a study of T-cell memory formation after mild COVID-19. Whole-study context: TCR clustering was largely donor specific. Points from the study as a whole: Memory sampled before infection contained some responding clones, suggesting cross-reactive memory joined. Later expanders leaned CD4+, whereas day 15 to 85 contracting clones were balanced CD4/CD8.

MiXCR was run by TCRdb on the 5' RACE reads, yielding one entry per CDR3 protein. The sample carries 300,000 to 350,000 distinct CDR3 sequences, 15% to 20% recorded once. V shed 2 bases, J shed 3 bases, and the junction held 6 bases outside the gene matches. Germline V lookup: CDR1 SGHTA, CDR2 FQGNSA. CDR3 length: 15 residues. This clonotype was detected ten times or more. Its cognate antigen is unknown. The sequence derives from a man between 18 and 29 years old who had mild COVID-19 (a few samples of this study predate the infection). Cell type and time point are not known. The sample consisted of PBMCs or a T cell subset sorted from them (not recorded which). The chain has TRBV7-2 and TRBJ2-5; 7 nucleotides line up with TRBD2. The CDR3 sequence is CASSLRAGAKETQYF. The CDR3 region has the DNA TGTGCCAGCAGCTTAAGGGCGGGAGCCAAAGAGACCCAGTACTTC.